This entry concerns a single T cell receptor (beta chain). The data were taken from a study of shared clonotypes between healthy human individuals. The ends were cut back, 1 base at V and 6 bases at J, with 9 bases in the middle. CDR1 is MDHEN and CDR2 is SYDVKM in the germline V gene. This CDR3 region has 13 residues. The study drew its donors from healthy HIV-negative adults without recent acute infections or vaccinations. Once extracted for a subset, genomic DNA was divided evenly among several immunoSEQ plates. Data came from immunoSEQ multiplex PCR; TCRdb stores just in-frame clones and leaves some out. Among approximately 700,000 clones, around four fifths were seen once, and the ten largest hold around 1.8%.

The sample taken for sequencing was memory CD4+ T cells sorted from blood. This sample's subset: CD45RA-negative fraction. The receptor was derived from a woman aged 25 to 45 in good health. The chain combines TRBV28 with TRBJ1-2; no reliable D call. The CDR3 reads CASSLFPKDGYTF. The CDR3 DNA follows: TGTGCCAGCAGTTTATTCCCCAAAGATGGCTACACCTTC.